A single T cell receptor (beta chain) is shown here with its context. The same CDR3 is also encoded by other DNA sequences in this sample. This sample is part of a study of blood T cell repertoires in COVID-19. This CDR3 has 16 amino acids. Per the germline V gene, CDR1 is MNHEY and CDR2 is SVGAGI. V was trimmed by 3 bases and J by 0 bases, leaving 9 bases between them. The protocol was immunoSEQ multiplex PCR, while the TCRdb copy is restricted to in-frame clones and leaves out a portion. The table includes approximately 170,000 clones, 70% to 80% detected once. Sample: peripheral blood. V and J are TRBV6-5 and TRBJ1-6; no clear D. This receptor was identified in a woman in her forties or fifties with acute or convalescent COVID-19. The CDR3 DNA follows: TGTGCCAGCAGTTATTCTCGGAGCTCCTATAATTCACCCCTCCACTTT. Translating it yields CASSYSRSSYNSPLHF.